The source of this TCR beta chain is a study of blood T cell repertoires in COVID-19. The V end was cut by 5 bases, the J end by 0 bases, with 11 bases between. The CDR3 loop spans 15 amino acids. Per germline, CDR1 SSHAT and CDR2 FNYEAQ (reference sequence). Assay: immunoSEQ multiplex PCR; the TCRdb copy retains only in-frame clones and omits some. Of around 380,000 clones listed, 70% to 90% are singletons. This receptor was obtained from a man under 40 who had recovered from COVID-19. The chain recombines TRBV7-7 with TRBJ2-1; no clear D gene. The sample taken for sequencing was PBMCs or T cells enriched from blood (not recorded which). The CDR3 region has the DNA TGTGCCAGCAGCGCTGACGCGGTCTCCTACAATGAGCAGTTCTTC. It encodes CASSADAVSYNEQFF.